The entry below gives a single T cell receptor beta chain sequence along with its context. The authors' processing: Reference gene primers were amplified, and this amplification served to estimate nucleated cell counts. The assay was immunoSEQ multiplex PCR, and TCRdb's table has in-frame clones only and misses some. The D gene and trimming were derived from the DNA, and the V and J assignments and clone size from that table. Found here are under 200,000 clones, approximately 80% of them singletons; the top ten hold over 10%. The sample is drawn from a study of blood T cell repertoires in COVID-19. Study background: PBMCs, B-cell-depleted T cells, or T cells were the source of the cDNA or gDNA that made up the material.

With V trimmed by 8 bases and J by 7 bases, 5 bases remained unmatched. The CDR3 totals 13 residues. The V gene's germline CDR1 is KGHDR and CDR2 SFDVKD. The source is a woman aged 60-70 years who had recovered from COVID-19. The rearrangement joins TRBV24-1 to TRBJ2-1, with 9 bases fitting TRBD2. The sample comprised PBMCs or T cells enriched from blood (not recorded which). The CDR3 is CATTSGETNEQFF. CDR3 in DNA: TGTGCCACCACTAGCGGGGAGACTAATGAGCAGTTCTTC.